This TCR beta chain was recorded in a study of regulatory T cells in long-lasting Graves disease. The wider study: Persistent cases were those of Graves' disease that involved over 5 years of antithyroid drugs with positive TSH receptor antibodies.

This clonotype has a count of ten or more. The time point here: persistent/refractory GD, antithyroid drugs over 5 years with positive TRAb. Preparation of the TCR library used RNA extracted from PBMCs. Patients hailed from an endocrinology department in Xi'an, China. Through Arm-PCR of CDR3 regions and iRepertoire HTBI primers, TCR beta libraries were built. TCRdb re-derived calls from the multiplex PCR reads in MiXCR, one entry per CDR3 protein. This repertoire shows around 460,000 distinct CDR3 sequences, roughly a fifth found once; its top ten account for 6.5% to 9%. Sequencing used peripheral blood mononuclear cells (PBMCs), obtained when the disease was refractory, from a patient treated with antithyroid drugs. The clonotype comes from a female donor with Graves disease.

This chain's CDR3 is CASKPGQGIINQPQHF. CDR3 sequence (DNA): TGTGCCAGCAAGCCTGGACAGGGGATTATCAATCAGCCCCAGCATTTT. The chain joins TRBV2 to TRBJ1-5, with 9 bases matching TRBD1. From germline, CDR1 is SNHLY and CDR2 FYNNEI. Trimming removed 7 bases from V and 3 bases from J; junction bases left unmatched: 10. CDR3 size: 16 residues. The full variable domain, with the rest looked up from reference TRBV2 and TRBJ1-5, is EPEVTQTPSHQVTQMGQEVILRCVPISNHLYFYWYRQILGQKVEFLVSFYNNEISEKSEIFDDQFSVERPDGSNFTLKIRSTKLEDSAMYFCASKPGQGIINQPQHFGDGTRLSIL.